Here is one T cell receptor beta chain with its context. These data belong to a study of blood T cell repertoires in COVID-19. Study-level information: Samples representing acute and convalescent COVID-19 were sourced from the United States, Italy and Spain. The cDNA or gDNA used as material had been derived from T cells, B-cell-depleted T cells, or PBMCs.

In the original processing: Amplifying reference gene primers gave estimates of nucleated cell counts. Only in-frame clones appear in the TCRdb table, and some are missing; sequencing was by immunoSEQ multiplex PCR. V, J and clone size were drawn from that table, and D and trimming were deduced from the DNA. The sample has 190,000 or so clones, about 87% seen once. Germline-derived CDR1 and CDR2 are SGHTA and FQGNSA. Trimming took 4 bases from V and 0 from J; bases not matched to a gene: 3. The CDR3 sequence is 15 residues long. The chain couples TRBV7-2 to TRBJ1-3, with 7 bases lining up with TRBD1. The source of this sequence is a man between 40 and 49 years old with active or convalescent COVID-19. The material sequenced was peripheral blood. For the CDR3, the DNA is TGTGCCAGCAGCTGGGACAGCAGCTCTGGAAACACCATATATTTT. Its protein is CASSWDSSSGNTIYF.